This T cell receptor (beta chain) originates from a study of blood T cells in healthy people across ages. Study-wide background: Template switching recovered approximately one barcoded beta molecule for every two T cells.

Notes on the study in general: The long-lived group displayed more naive CD4+ cells, plus higher diversity, than the aged donors did. The percentage of naive T cells correlated strongly with TCR beta diversity. For the donors, CMV status was unknown and possibly confounded expanded clonotype changes.

Germline V lookup: CDR1 LGHDT, CDR2 YNNKEL (reference sequence). Trimming took off 4 bases at V and 8 bases at J, with 11 bases between the two ends. The CDR3 covers 12 residues. Of note for this clonotype: No antigen is known for it.

Then a second PCR, running about 6 to 12 cycles, was carried out with a sample-barcoded 5' primer and a J-beta primer mix. TCRdb re-analysed the 5' RACE reads in MiXCR, keeping a single row per CDR3 protein. The sample carries over 550,000 distinct CDR3 sequences, about 30% recorded once. The clonotype comes from a woman older than 75 in good health. This sequence joins TRBV3-1 and TRBJ1-2; D might be TRBD1 (5 bases). The sequencing input was blood. The CDR3 sequence is CASSRATGGYTF. DNA of the CDR3: TGTGCCAGCAGCCGAGCAACAGGAGGCTACACCTTC.